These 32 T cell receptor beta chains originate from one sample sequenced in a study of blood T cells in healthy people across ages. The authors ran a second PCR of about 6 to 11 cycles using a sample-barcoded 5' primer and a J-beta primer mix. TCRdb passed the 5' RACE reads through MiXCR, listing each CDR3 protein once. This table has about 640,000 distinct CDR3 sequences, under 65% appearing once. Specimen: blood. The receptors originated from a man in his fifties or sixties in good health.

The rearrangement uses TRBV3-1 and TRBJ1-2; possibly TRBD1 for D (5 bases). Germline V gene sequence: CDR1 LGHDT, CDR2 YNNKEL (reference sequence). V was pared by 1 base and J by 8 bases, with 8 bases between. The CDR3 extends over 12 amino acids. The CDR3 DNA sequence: TGTGCCAGCAGCCAAGCGGAGGGGGGCTACACCTTC. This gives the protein CASSQAEGGYTF.

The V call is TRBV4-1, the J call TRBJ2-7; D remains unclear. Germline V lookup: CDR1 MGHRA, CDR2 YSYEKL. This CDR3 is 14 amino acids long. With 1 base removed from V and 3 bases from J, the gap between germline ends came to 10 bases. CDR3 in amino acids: CASSQADVRYEQYF. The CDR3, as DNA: TGCGCCAGCAGCCAAGCCGACGTGCGCTACGAGCAGTACTTC.

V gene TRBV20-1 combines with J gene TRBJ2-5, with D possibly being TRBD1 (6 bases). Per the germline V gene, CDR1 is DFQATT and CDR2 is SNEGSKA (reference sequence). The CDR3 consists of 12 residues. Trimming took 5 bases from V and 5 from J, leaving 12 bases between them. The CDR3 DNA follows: TGCAGTGCTGGGGGCCTCAGGGAGACCCAGTACTTC. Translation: CSAGGLRETQYF.

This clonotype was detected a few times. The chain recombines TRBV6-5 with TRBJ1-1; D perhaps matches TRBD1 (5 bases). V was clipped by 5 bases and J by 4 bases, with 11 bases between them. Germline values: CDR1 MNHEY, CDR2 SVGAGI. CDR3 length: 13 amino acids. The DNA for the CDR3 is TGTGCCAGCAGTCGGAATGGGGGCACTGAAGCTTTCTTT. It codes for CASSRNGGTEAFF.

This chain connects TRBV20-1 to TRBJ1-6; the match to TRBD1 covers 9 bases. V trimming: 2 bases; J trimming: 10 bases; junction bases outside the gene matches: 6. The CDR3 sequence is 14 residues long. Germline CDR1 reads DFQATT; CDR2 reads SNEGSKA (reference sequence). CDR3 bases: TGCAGTGCTAGACCGGGACAGGGCTACTCACCCCTCCACTTT. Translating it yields CSARPGQGYSPLHF.

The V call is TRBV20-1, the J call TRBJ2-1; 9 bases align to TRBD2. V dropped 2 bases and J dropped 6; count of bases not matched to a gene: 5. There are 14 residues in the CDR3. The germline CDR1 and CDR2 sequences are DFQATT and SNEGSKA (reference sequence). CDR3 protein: CSARMGGGANEQFF. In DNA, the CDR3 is TGCAGTGCTAGAATGGGCGGGGGGGCCAATGAGCAGTTCTTC.

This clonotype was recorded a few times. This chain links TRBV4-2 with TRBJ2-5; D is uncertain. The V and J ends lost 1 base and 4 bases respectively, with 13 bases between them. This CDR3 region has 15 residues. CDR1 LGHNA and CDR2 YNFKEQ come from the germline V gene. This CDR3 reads CASSQVGSDGETQYF. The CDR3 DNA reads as TGTGCCAGCAGCCAAGTCGGTTCGGACGGAGAGACCCAGTACTTC.

The CDR3 loop reads CASTQGTGRYNEQFF. CDR3 bases: TGTGCCAGCACACAGGGGACAGGGCGCTACAATGAGCAGTTCTTC. This rearrangement joins TRBV7-9 to TRBJ2-1; 9 positions agree with TRBD1. Trimming cost V 7 bases and J 3 bases; bases outside gene matches: 7. The CDR3 is made up of 15 amino acids. CDR1 SEHNR and CDR2 FQNEAQ come from the germline V gene (reference sequence).

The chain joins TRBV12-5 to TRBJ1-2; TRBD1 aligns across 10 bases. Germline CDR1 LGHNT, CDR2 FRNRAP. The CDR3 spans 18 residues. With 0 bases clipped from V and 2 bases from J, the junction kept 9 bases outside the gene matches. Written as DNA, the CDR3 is TGTGCTAGTGGTTTGGTACTGGGACAGGGGACACTCAACTATGGCTACACCTTC. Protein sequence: CASGLVLGQGTLNYGYTF.

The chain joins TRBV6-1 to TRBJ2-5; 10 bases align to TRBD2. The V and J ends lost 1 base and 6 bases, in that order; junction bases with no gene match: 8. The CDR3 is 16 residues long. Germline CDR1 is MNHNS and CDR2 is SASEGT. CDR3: CASSEGIAGGLKTQYF. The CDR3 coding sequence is TGTGCCAGCAGTGAAGGGATAGCGGGGGGTCTGAAGACCCAGTACTTC.

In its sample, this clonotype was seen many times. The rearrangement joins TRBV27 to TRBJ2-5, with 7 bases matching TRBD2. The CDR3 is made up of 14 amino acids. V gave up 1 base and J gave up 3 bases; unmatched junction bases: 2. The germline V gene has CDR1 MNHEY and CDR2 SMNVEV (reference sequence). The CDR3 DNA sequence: TGTGCCAGCAGTTTATTTGGGGGGGAAGAGACCCAGTACTTC. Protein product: CASSLFGGEETQYF.

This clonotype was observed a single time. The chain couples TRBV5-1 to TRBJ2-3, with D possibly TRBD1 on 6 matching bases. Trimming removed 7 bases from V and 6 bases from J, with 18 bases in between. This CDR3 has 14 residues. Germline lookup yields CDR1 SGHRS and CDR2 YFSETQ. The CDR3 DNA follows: TGCGCCAGCCAACAGGGACGAACAGGGGATACGCAGTATTTT. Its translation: CASQQGRTGDTQYF.

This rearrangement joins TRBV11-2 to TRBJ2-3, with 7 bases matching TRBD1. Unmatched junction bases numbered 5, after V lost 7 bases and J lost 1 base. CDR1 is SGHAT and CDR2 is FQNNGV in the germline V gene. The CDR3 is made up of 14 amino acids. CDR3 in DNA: TGTGCCAGCACCTATCAGGGGGGCACAGATACGCAGTATTTT. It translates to CASTYQGGTDTQYF.

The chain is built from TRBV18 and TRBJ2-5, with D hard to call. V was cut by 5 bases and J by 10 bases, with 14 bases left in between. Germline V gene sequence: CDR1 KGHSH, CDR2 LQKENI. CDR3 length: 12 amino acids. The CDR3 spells CASSTSVGGQYF. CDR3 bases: TGTGCCAGCTCAACCTCGGTTGGCGGCCAGTACTTC.

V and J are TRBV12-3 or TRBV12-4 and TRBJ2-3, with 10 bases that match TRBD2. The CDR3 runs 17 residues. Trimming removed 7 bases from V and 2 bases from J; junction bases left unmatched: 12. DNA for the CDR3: TGTGCCAGCACCCTTTTGGGTCTAGCGGGGGACACAGATACGCAGTATTTT. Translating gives CASTLLGLAGDTDTQYF.

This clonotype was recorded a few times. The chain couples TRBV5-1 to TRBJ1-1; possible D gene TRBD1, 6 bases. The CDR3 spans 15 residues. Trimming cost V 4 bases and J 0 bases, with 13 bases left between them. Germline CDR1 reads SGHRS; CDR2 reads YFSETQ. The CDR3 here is CASSPFRGLNTEAFF. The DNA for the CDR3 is TGCGCCAGCAGCCCCTTCAGGGGCCTGAACACTGAAGCTTTCTTT. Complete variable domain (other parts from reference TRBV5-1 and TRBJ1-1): KAGVTQTPRYLIKTRGQQVTLSCSPISGHRSVSWYQQTPGQGLQFLFEYFSETQRNKGNFPGRFSGRQFSNSRSEMNVSTLELGDSALYLCASSPFRGLNTEAFFGQGTRLTVV.

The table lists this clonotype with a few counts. Here the CDR3 DNA reads TGTGCGGCAGGGAGCTACGAGCAGTACTTC. Translating gives CAAGSYEQYF. V is TRBV25-1 and J is TRBJ2-7, with D possibly called TRBD1 or TRBD2 (5 bases each). This CDR3 contains 10 residues. Germline V gene lookup returns CDR1 MGHDK and CDR2 SYGVNS.

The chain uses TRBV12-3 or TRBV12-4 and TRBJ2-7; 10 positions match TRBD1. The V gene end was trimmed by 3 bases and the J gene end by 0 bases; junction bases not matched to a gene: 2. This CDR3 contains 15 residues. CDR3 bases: TGTGCCAGCAGTTTTGGACAGGGGGGCTCCTACGAGCAGTACTTC. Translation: CASSFGQGGSYEQYF.

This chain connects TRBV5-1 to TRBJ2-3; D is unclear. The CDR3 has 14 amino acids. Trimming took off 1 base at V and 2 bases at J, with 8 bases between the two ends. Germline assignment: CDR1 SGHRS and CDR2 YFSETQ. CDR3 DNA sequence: TGCGCCAGCAGCTTGTATGCCGACACAGATACGCAGTATTTT. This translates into CASSLYADTDTQYF.

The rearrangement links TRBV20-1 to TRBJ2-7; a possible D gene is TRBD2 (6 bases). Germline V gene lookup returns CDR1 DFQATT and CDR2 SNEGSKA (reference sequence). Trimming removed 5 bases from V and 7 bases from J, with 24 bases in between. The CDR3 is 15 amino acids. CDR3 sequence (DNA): TGCAGTGCTGGGGGAGGCGTGGACTCGTTAGGGGAGCAGTACTTC. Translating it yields CSAGGGVDSLGEQYF.

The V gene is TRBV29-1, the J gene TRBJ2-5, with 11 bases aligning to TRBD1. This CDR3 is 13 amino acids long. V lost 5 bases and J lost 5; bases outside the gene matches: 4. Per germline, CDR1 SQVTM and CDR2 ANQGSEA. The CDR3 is CSVRTGGGETQYF. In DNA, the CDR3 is TGCAGCGTTCGGACAGGGGGCGGTGAGACCCAGTACTTC. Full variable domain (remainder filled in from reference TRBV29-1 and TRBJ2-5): SAVISQKPSRDICQRGTSLTIQCQVDSQVTMMFWYRQQPGQSLTLIATANQGSEATYESGFVIDKFPISRPNLTFSTLTVSNMSPEDSSIYLCSVRTGGGETQYFGPGTRLLVL.

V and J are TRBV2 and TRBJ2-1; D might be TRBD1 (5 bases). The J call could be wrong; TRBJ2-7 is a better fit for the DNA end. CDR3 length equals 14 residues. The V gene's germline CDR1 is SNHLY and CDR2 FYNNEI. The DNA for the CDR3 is TGTGCCAGTCGACAGAGGAGCTCCTACAATGAGCAGTACTTC. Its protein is CASRQRSSYNEQYF.

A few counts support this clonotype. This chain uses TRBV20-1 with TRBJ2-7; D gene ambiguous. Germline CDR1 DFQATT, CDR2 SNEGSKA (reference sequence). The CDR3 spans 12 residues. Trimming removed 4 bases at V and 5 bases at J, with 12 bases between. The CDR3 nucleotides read TGCAGTGCTACCGGACCGCATGACGAGCAGTACTTC. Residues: CSATGPHDEQYF.

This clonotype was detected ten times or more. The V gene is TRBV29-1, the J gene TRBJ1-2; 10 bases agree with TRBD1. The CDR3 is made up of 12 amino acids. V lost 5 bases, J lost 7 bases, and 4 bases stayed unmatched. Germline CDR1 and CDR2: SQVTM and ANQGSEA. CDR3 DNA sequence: TGCAGCGTTACGGGACAGGGGAGTGGCTACACCTTC. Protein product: CSVTGQGSGYTF.

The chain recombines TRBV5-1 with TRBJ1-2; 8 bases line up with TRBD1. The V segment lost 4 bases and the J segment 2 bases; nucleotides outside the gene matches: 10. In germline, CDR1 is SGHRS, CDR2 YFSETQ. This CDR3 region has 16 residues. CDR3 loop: CASSPISGQGNYGYTF. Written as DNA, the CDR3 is TGCGCCAGCAGCCCGATCTCTGGACAGGGCAACTATGGCTACACCTTC.

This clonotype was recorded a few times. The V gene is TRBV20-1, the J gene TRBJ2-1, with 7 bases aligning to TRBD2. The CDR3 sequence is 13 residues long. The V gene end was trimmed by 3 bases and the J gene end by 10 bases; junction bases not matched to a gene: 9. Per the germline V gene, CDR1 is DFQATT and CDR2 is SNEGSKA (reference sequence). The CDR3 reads CSASFTVGGEQFF. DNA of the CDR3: TGCAGTGCTAGTTTTACTGTCGGGGGGGAGCAGTTCTTC.

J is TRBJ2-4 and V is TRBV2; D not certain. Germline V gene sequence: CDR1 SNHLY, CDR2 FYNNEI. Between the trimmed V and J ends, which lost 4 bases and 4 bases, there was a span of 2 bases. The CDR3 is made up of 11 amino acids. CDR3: CASSVKNIQYF. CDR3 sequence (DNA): TGTGCCAGCAGTGTTAAAAACATTCAGTACTTC.

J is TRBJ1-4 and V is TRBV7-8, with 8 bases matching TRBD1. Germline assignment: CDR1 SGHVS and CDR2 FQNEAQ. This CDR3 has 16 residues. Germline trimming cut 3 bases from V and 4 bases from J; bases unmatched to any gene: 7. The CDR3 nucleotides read TGTGCCAGCAGCTTCCCTAAGACAGGGGATAATGAAAAACTGTTTTTT. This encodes CASSFPKTGDNEKLFF. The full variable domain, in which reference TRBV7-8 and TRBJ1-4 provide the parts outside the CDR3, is GAGVSQSPRYKVAKRGQDVALRCDPISGHVSLFWYQQALGQGPEFLTYFQNEAQLDKSGLPSDRFFAERPEGSVSTLKIQRTQQEDSAVYLCASSFPKTGDNEKLFFGSGTQLSVL.

CDR3 nucleotide sequence: TGCGCCAGCAGCTTAGACAGGGGGCCGGGAGAGACCCAGTACTTC. Encoded protein: CASSLDRGPGETQYF. V is TRBV5-1 and J is TRBJ2-5, with TRBD1 matching over 10 bases. Germline V gene data show CDR1 as SGHRS and CDR2 as YFSETQ. V gave up 2 bases and J gave up 4 bases; unmatched junction bases: 5. This CDR3 comprises 15 residues. The full variable domain, rest sourced from reference TRBV5-1 and TRBJ2-5, is KAGVTQTPRYLIKTRGQQVTLSCSPISGHRSVSWYQQTPGQGLQFLFEYFSETQRNKGNFPGRFSGRQFSNSRSEMNVSTLELGDSALYLCASSLDRGPGETQYFGPGTRLLVL.

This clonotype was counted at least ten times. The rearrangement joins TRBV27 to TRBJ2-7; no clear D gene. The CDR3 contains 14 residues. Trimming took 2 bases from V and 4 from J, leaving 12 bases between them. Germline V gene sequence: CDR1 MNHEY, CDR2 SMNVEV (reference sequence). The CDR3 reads CASSLSAFRYEQYF. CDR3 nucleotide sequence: TGTGCCAGCAGTTTAAGCGCCTTCAGGTACGAGCAGTACTTC.

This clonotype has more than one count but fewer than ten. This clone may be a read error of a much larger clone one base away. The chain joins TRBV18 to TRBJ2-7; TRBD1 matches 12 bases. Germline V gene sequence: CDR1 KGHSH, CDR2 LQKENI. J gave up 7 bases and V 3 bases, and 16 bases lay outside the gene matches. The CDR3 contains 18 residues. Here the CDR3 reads CASSPRAPGQGAGNEQYF. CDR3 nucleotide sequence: TGTGCCAGCTCACCTCGCGCTCCGGGACAGGGGGCGGGTAATGAGCAGTACTTC.

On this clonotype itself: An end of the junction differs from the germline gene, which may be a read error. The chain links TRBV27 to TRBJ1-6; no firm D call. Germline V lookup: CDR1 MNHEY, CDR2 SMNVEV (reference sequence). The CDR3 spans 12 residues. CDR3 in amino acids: CASSPYNSPLHF. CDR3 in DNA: TGTGCCAGCAGTCCCTACAATTCACCCCTCCACTTT.